Detailed here is one TCR beta chain. What it binds is not known. These data belong to a study of cytomegalovirus exposure and HLA in healthy donors. About the study: The study's early data release held some 85 million unique TCRs from HLA-typed donors.

Study conclusions and caveats: The presence/absence work took it that sequencing depth was about the same across donors. On later analysis, the bulk of CMV-associated TCR beta chains appeared to be HLA-restricted. A later look showed TCR association rates differing by HLA locus, highest for DRB1 and lowest for HLA-C.

The V end was cut by 3 bases, the J end by 7 bases, with 15 bases between. Germline lookup yields CDR1 MNHEY and CDR2 SMNVEV (reference sequence). This CDR3 comprises 14 residues. Both 60 Vbeta primers and 13 Jbeta primers went into the PCR. Only in-frame clones appear in the TCRdb table, and some are missing; sequencing was by immunoSEQ multiplex PCR. The table records 90,000 to 130,000 clones, nearly 75% of them present only once. V and J are TRBV27 and TRBJ1-2; tentatively, D is TRBD1 (6 bases). Sequenced: PBMCs. This sequence originates from a man aged 25-45 years in good health and CMV-seropositive. CDR3 nucleotides: TGTGCCAGCAGTTTGGGGCAGGGGTTGGGTGGCTACACCTTC. It specifies CASSLGQGLGGYTF.